This T cell receptor (beta chain) was captured by sequencing in a study of T cell responses to AZD1222 COVID-19 vaccine. Whole-study findings and limits: Seropositive AZD1222 recipients at baseline numbered only five or six. In the spike-specific TCR repertoire, nearly half reportedly target unmutated variant regions. The study found vaccine-associated CD4 TCRs spanning spike, dominant at 160-218 and 743-854. Spike-specific TCR breadth and depth were elevated following two AZD1222 doses.

Sequencing was performed with immunoSEQ multiplex PCR; in TCRdb, only in-frame clones are kept and a portion is missing. The sample includes 65,000 to 85,000 clones, 70% to 90% of them seen just once. The CDR3 sequence is 15 residues long. Germline V gene data show CDR1 as SNHLY and CDR2 as FYNNEI. V lost 6 bases and J lost 0, with 11 bases in between. To note about this clone: Its antigen is unknown.

This clonotype was sampled from an adult in good health. This specimen consisted of peripheral blood, obtained on day 0 of AZD1222 vaccination. The chain carries TRBV2 and TRBJ2-2; no reliable D call. This CDR3 is CASSARTANTGELFF. CDR3 DNA sequence: TGTGCCAGCAGCGCCCGGACCGCGAACACCGGGGAGCTGTTTTTT.